Shown below are 8 T cell receptor beta chains from a single sample sequenced in a study of T cell responses to AZD1222 COVID-19 vaccine. TCRdb's table, derived via immunoSEQ multiplex PCR, lists solely in-frame clones and lacks some. The data contain approximately 100,000 clones, 85% to 90% of them seen just once; the ten biggest clones take up roughly 12%. Sequenced here: peripheral blood, sampled on day 0 of AZD1222 vaccination. The receptor set was obtained from an adult in good health.

The chain's CDR3 is CASHHTDATNEKLFF. The DNA of the CDR3 is TGCGCCAGCCATCACACCGATGCAACTAATGAAAAACTGTTTTTT. The rearrangement uses TRBV5-1 and TRBJ1-4; D is ambiguous. The CDR3 is 15 amino acids. Trimming removed 7 bases from V and 0 bases from J, with 13 bases in between. In germline, CDR1 is SGHRS, CDR2 YFSETQ.

The genes are TRBV7-2 and TRBJ1-4; maybe TRBD1 (6 bases). V was trimmed by 1 base and J by 7 bases, leaving 22 bases between them. Per the germline V gene, CDR1 is SGHTA and CDR2 is FQGNSA. The CDR3 contains 18 residues. CDR3 amino acids: CASSLGGRGFMGGEKLFF. CDR3 bases: TGTGCCAGCAGCTTAGGAGGCAGGGGTTTCATGGGAGGTGAAAAACTGTTTTTT.

The CDR3: CASSPRATNEKLFF. CDR3 bases: TGTGCCAGCAGCCCACGGGCAACTAATGAAAAACTGTTTTTT. The J gene is TRBJ1-4, the V gene TRBV6-6; D gene unclear. Germline lookup yields CDR1 MNHNY and CDR2 SVGAGI (reference sequence). Trimming removed 6 bases at V and 0 bases at J, with 8 bases between. This CDR3 region has 14 residues.

The rearrangement uses TRBV6-5 and TRBJ1-5, with TRBD1 as a possible D gene (5 bases). CDR1 is MNHEY and CDR2 is SVGAGI in the germline V gene. V lost 8 bases to trimming and J lost 7 bases, with 18 bases between them. This CDR3 has 14 amino acids. This CDR3 reads CASGGGGNFQPQHF. CDR3 nucleotides: TGTGCCAGCGGGGGAGGAGGGAACTTCCAGCCCCAGCATTTT.

The chain recombines TRBV6-6 with TRBJ1-6, with D unclear. The germline V gene encodes CDR1 MNHNY and CDR2 SVGAGI (reference sequence). V shed 2 bases and J shed 7 bases, with 9 bases lying between them. This CDR3 is 14 amino acids long. The CDR3 sequence is CASSYGQSNSPLHF. CDR3 coding DNA: TGTGCCAGCAGTTACGGGCAGAGCAATTCACCCCTCCACTTT.

About this clone itself: The junction shows a germline mismatch at one end, possibly a read error. This rearrangement joins TRBV13 to TRBJ1-1, with 9 nucleotides matching TRBD1. The CDR3 consists of 14 residues. Germline-derived CDR1 and CDR2 are PRHDT and FYEKMQ (reference sequence). The CDR3, as DNA: TGTGCCCGCAGCCCACGACAGGGGGAGGCTGAAGCTTTCTTT. It translates to CARSPRQGEAEAFF.

This chain links TRBV10-3 with TRBJ2-4, with 11 bases lining up with TRBD2. Germline-derived CDR1 and CDR2 are ENHRY and SYGVKD. V lost 10 bases and J lost 5; bases outside the gene matches: 4. The CDR3 spans 13 residues. The DNA for the CDR3 is TGTGCCACACTAGCGGGAGTCGAAAACATTCAGTACTTC. Encoded protein: CATLAGVENIQYF.

V is TRBV4-2 and J is TRBJ2-5, with D possibly being TRBD1 or TRBD2 (5 bases each). Germline V gene data show CDR1 as LGHNA and CDR2 as YNFKEQ. V dropped 4 bases and J dropped 4 bases, with 10 bases sitting between them. The CDR3 runs 13 residues. Here the CDR3 DNA reads TGTGCCAGCAGCCTTGAGGGGTCAGAGACCCAGTACTTC. It encodes CASSLEGSETQYF.